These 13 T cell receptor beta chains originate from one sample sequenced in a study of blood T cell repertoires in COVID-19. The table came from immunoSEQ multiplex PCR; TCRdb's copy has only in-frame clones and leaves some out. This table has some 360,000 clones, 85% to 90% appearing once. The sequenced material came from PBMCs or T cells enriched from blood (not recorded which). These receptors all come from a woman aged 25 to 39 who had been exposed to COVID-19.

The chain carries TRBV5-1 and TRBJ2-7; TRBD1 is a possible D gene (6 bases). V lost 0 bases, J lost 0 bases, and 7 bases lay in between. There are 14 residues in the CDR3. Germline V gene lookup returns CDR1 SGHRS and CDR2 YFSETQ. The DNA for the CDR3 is TGCGCCAGCAGCTTGGGGACAGTCTCCTACGAGCAGTACTTC. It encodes CASSLGTVSYEQYF. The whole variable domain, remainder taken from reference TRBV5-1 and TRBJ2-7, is KAGVTQTPRYLIKTRGQQVTLSCSPISGHRSVSWYQQTPGQGLQFLFEYFSETQRNKGNFPGRFSGRQFSNSRSEMNVSTLELGDSALYLCASSLGTVSYEQYFGPGTRLTVT.

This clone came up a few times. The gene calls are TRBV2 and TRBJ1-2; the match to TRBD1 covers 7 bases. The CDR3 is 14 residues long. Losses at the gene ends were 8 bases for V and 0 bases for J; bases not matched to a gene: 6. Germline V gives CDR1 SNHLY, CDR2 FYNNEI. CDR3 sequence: CASGDSRSNYGYTF. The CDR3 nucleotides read TGTGCCAGCGGGGACAGCCGTTCTAACTATGGCTACACCTTC.

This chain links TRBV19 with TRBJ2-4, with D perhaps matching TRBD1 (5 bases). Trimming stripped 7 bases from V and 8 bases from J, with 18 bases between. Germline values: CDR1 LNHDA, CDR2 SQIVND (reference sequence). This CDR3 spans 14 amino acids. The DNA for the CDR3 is TGTGCCAGTACAAGGACAACAGGTGGCGACATTCAGTACTTC. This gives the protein CASTRTTGGDIQYF.

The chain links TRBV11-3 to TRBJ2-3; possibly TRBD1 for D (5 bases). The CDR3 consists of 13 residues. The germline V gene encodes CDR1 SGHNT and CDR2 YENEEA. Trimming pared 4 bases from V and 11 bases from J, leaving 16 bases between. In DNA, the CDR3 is TGTGCCAGCAGCTCCAGGGCTGTGTTGGGGCAGTATTTT. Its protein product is CASSSRAVLGQYF.

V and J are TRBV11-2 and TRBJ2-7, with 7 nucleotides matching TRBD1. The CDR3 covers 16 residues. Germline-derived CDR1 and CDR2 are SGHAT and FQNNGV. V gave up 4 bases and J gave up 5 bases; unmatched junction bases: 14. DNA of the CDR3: TGTGCCAGCAGCTCCCCCTCAGGGGGATTAGGGAACGAGCAGTACTTC. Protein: CASSSPSGGLGNEQYF.

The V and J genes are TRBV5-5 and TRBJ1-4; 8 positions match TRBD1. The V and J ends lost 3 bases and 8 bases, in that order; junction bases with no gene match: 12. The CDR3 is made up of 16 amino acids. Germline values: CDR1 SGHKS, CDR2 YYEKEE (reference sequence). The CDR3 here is CASSSSDRDRDEKLFF. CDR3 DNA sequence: TGTGCCAGCAGCTCGTCGGACAGGGATCGGGACGAAAAACTGTTTTTT.

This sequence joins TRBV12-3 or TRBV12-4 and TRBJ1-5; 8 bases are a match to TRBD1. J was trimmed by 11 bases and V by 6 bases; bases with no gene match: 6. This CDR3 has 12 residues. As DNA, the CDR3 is TGTGCCAGCAGCCCGACAGGGGTGGCCCAGCATTTT. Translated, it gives CASSPTGVAQHF.

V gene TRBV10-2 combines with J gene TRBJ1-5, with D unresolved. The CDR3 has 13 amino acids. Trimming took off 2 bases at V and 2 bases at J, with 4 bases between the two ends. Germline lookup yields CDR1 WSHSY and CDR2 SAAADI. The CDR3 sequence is CASSEIGNQPQHF. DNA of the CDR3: TGCGCCAGCAGTGAGATAGGCAATCAGCCCCAGCATTTT.

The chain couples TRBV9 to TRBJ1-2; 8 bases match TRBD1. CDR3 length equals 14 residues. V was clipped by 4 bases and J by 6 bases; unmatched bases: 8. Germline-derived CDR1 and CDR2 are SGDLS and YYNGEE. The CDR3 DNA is TGTGCCAGCAGCCCCCACGGACAGGGTGATGGCTACACCTTC. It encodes CASSPHGQGDGYTF.

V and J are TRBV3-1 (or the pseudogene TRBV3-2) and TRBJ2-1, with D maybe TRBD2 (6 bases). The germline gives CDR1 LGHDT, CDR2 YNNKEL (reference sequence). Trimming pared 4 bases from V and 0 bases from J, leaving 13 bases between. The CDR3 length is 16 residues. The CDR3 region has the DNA TGTGCCAGCAGCCTACTCGCGGGACGCTCCTACAATGAGCAGTTCTTC. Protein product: CASSLLAGRSYNEQFF.

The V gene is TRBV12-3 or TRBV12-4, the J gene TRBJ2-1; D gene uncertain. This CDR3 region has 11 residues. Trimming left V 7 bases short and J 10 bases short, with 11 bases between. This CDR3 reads CASIGRGEQFF. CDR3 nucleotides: TGTGCCAGCATAGGCAGAGGAGAGCAGTTCTTC.

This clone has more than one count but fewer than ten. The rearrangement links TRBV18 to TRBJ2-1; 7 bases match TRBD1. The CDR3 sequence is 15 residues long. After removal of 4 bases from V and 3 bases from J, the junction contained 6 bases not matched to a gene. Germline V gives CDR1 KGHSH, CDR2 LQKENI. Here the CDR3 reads CASSHPGQIYNEQFF. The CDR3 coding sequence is TGTGCCAGCTCACACCCGGGACAGATCTACAATGAGCAGTTCTTC.

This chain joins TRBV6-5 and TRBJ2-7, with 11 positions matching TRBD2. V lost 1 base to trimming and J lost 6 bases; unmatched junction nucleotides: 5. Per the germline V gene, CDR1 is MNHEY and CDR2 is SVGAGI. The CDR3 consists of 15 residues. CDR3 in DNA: TGTGCCAGCAGTTACTTAAGGACTAGCGGGCGCGAGCAGTACTTC. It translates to CASSYLRTSGREQYF.